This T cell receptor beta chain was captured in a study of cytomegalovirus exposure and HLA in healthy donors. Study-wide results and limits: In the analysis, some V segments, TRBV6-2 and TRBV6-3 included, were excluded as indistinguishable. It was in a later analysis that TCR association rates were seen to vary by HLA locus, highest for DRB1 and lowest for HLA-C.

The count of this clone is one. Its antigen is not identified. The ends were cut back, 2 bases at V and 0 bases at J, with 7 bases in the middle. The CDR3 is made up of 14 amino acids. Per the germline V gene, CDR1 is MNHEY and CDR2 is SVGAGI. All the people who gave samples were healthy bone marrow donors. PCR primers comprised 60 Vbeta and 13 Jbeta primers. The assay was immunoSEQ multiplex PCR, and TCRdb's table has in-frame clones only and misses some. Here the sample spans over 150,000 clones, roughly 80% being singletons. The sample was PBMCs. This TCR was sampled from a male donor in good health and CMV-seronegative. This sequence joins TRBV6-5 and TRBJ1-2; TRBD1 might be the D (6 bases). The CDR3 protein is CASSYGQSNYGYTF. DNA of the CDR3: TGTGCCAGCAGTTACGGACAGTCTAACTATGGCTACACCTTC.